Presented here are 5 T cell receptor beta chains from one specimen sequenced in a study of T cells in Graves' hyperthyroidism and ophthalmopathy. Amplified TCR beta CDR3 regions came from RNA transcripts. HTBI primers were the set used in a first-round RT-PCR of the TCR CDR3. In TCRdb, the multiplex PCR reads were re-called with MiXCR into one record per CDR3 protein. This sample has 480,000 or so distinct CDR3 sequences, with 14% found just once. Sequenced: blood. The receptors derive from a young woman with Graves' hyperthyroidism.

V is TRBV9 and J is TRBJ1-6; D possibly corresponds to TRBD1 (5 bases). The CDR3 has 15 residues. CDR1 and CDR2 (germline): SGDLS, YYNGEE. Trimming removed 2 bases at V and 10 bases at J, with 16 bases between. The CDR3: CASSVQGSSESPLHF. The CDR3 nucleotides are TGTGCCAGCAGCGTGCAGGGCTCGTCGGAATCACCCCTCCACTTT.

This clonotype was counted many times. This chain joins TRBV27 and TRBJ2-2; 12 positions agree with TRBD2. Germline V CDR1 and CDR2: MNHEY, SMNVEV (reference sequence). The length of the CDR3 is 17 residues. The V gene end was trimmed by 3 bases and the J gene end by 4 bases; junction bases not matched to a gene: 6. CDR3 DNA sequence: TGTGCCAGCAGTTTTCAGCCGACTAGCGGGAGCACCGGGGAGCTGTTTTTT. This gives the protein CASSFQPTSGSTGELFF.

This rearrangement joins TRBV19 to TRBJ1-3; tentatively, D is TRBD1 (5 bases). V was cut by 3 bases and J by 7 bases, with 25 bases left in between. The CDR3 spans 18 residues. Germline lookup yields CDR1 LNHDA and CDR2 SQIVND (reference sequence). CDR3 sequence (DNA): TGTGCCAGTAGTATTAGGAGAGGGTCGGGGGTACTTGGCAACACCATATATTTT. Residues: CASSIRRGSGVLGNTIYF.

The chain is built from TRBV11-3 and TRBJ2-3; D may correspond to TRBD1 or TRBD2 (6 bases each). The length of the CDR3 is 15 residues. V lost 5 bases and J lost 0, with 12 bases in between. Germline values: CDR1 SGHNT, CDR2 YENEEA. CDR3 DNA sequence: TGTGCCAGCAGCATAGGGGGGCCTAGCACAGATACGCAGTATTTT. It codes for CASSIGGPSTDTQYF.

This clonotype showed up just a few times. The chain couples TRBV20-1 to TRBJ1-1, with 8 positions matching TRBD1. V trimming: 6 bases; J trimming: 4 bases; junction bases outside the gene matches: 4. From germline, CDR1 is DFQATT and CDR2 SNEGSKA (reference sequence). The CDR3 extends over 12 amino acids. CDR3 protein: CSAAGQATEAFF. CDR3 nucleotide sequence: TGCAGTGCAGCGGGACAGGCCACTGAAGCTTTCTTT.